These 2 T cell receptor beta chains came from one sample sequenced in a study of STAT5B mutations in CD4+ large granular lymphocyte leukemia. Data came from immunoSEQ multiplex PCR; TCRdb stores just in-frame clones and leaves some out. The table has just over 25,000 clones, around 81% seen once. Input material: CD4+ T cells from blood buffy coats. These receptor sequences come from a human donor in good health.

The chain links TRBV19 to TRBJ1-2; D unresolved. CDR1 LNHDA and CDR2 SQIVND come from the germline V gene (reference sequence). The CDR3 length is 14 residues. V was shortened by 10 bases and J by 3 bases, with 18 bases between the two germline ends. In nucleotides, the CDR3 is TGTGCCACCAAGGGTGATCTATACGACTATGGCTACACCTTC. It specifies CATKGDLYDYGYTF.

V is TRBV19 and J is TRBJ2-3; D is possibly TRBD2 (5 bases). Germline V gene lookup returns CDR1 LNHDA and CDR2 SQIVND (reference sequence). Trimming removed 1 base from V and 1 base from J, with 9 bases in between. This CDR3 spans 15 amino acids. DNA of the CDR3: TGTGCCAGTAGTATAGGGACTGTCGGCACAGATACGCAGTATTTT. Protein sequence: CASSIGTVGTDTQYF.